The TCR beta chain under discussion was sequenced for a study of T-cell memory formation after mild COVID-19. Study context: Clustering of TCRs was largely donor specific.

This clonotype was seen more than once but under ten times. Antigen: not known. TCRdb recomputed calls from the 5' RACE reads with MiXCR, one row per CDR3 protein. The sample lists 350,000 to 450,000 distinct CDR3 sequences; over 13% were seen once. Points from the study as a whole: Clones contracting across day 15 to 85 had a balanced CD4/CD8 profile; later expanding clones leaned CD4+. What remained unconfirmed was the SARS-CoV-2 specificity of second-wave clones peaking on day 37. That cross-reactive memory joined was suggested by some responding clones appearing in pre-infection memory.

The receptor comes from a man younger than 35 who had mild COVID-19 (a few samples of this study predate the infection). Cell type and time point are not known. The material sequenced was PBMCs or a T cell subset sorted from them (not recorded which).

The CDR3 coding sequence is TGCAGCGTTTATTCTCGGACTAGCGGGGGGGAGCTGTTTTTT. Amino acids: CSVYSRTSGGELFF. The chain employs TRBV29-1 and TRBJ2-2; TRBD2 matches at 11 bases. V gave up 5 bases and J gave up 8 bases; unmatched junction bases: 7. The CDR3 has 14 amino acids. Germline CDR1 is SQVTM and CDR2 is ANQGSEA.